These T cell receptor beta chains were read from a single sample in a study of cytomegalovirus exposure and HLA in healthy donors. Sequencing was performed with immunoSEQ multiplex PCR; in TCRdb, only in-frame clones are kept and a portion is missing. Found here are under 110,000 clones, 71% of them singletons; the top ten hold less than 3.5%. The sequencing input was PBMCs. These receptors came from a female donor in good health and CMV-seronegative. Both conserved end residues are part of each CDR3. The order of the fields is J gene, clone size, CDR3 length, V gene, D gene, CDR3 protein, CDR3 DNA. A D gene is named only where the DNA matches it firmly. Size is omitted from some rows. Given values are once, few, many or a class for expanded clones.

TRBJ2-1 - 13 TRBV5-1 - CASTGGSGNEQFF TGCGCCAGCACTGGGGGCTCCGGCAATGAGCAGTTCTTC
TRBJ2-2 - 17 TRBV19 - CASSVSTAANRAGELFF TGTGCCAGTAGTGTTTCGACCGCGGCCAATCGAGCCGGGGAGCTGTTTTTT
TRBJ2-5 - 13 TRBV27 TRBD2 CASSPTSGGTQYF TGTGCCAGCAGTCCCACTAGCGGGGGGACCCAGTACTTC
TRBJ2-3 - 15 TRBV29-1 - CSVEDSLGSTDTQYF TGCAGCGTTGAAGATTCTTTGGGCTCCACAGATACGCAGTATTTT
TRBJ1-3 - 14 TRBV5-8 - CASSAFLQGNTIYF TGTGCCAGCAGCGCGTTCTTACAGGGAAACACCATATATTTT
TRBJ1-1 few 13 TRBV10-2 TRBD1 CASRSTGGTEAFF TGCGCCAGCAGATCGACAGGGGGCACTGAAGCTTTCTTT
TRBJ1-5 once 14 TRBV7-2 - CASSPTRVDQPQHF TGTGCCAGCAGCCCAACCAGGGTGGATCAGCCCCAGCATTTT
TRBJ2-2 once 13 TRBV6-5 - CASSPSGAGELFF TGTGCCAGCAGCCCCAGCGGCGCCGGGGAGCTGTTTTTT
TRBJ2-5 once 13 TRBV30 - CAWGGRVGETQYF TGTGCCTGGGGGGGCAGGGTGGGGGAGACCCAGTACTTC
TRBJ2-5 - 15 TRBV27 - CASMRWTATQETQYF TGTGCCAGCATGAGATGGACAGCAACGCAAGAGACCCAGTACTTC
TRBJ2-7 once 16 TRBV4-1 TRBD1 CASSQDPLGGLNEQYF TGCGCCAGCAGCCAAGATCCGTTAGGGGGCTTAAACGAGCAGTACTTC
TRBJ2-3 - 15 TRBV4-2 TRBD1 CASSQTGGNTDTQYF TGTGCCAGCAGCCAGACAGGGGGCAACACAGATACGCAGTATTTT
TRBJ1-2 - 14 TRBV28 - CASSLAQGFFGYTF TGTGCCAGCAGTTTAGCGCAGGGCTTTTTTGGCTACACCTTC
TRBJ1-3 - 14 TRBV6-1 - CASSGENVRNTIYF TGTGCCAGCAGTGGGGAGAACGTTAGAAACACCATATATTTT
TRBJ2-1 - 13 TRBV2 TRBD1 CASKEDRANEQFF TGTGCCAGCAAGGAGGACAGGGCAAATGAGCAGTTCTTC
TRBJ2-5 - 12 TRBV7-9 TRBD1 CASIGTGGTQYF TGTGCCAGCATTGGGACAGGGGGGACCCAGTACTTC
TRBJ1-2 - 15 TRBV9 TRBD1 CASSVGQGAGGGYTF TGTGCCAGCAGCGTGGGACAGGGGGCGGGGGGTGGCTACACCTTC
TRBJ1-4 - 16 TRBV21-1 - CASTFQVTGIKEKLFF TGTGCCAGCACCTTTCAAGTCACAGGGATTAAGGAAAAACTGTTTTTT
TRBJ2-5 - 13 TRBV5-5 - CASNSRPAETQYF TGTGCCAGCAACAGCAGACCCGCGGAGACCCAGTACTTC
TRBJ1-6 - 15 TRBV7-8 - CASSPRQVSNSPLHF TGTGCCAGCAGCCCGCGACAGGTCTCTAATTCACCCCTCCACTTT
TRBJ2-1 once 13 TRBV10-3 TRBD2 CAIGLADYNEQFF TGTGCCATCGGACTAGCTGATTACAATGAGCAGTTCTTC
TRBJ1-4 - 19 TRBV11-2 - CASSLGRPGVSTTNEKLFF TGTGCCAGCAGCTTGGGGAGGCCAGGAGTTAGTACAACTAATGAAAAACTGTTTTTT
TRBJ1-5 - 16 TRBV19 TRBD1 CASSMYPDREYQPQHF TGTGCCAGTAGTATGTATCCCGACAGGGAATACCAGCCCCAGCATTTT